This T cell receptor beta chain emerged from a study of a mutant IDH1 vaccine in newly diagnosed glioma. Overall study context: Sex distribution of treated patients was about 60% male and approximately 38% female; mean age was about 41 years.

Concerning this clone itself: Its antigen is undetermined.

The time point was: week 47, end of study. All doses held 300 ug of mutant IDH1 20-mer peptide, with topical imiquimod. Patients carried new grade 3 or 4 IDH1-mutant astrocytomas lacking nuclear ATRX. The CDR3 has 15 residues. The V and J ends lost 4 bases and 7 bases, in that order; junction bases with no gene match: 6. The protocol was immunoSEQ multiplex PCR, while the TCRdb copy is restricted to in-frame clones and leaves out a portion. This sample has over 80,000 clones, with over 75% found just once. Specimen: PBMCs, collected from a glioma patient whose treatment included an IDH1 peptide vaccine. The chain carries TRBV5-3 and TRBJ1-4; 11 bases line up with TRBD1. TRBV5-3 falls under the ORF class, with uncertain function. This TCR was sampled from a man between 35 and 55 years old with glioma. CDR3 amino acids: CARSARTGGLEKLFF. CDR3 bases: TGTGCCAGAAGCGCCCGGACAGGGGGCCTTGAAAAACTGTTTTTT.